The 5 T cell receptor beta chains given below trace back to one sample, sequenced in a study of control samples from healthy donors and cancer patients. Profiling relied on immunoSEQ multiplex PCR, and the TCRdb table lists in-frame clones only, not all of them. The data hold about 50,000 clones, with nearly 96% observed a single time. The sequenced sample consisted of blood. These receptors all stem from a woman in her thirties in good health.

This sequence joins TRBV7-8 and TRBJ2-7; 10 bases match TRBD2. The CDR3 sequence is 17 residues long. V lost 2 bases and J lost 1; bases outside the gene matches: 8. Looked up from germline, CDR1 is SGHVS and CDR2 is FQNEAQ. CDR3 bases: TGTGCCAGCAGCTTAAGTTCGACTAGCGGGTTATCCTACGAGCAGTACTTC. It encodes CASSLSSTSGLSYEQYF. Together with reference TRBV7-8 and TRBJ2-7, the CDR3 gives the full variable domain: GAGVSQSPRYKVAKRGQDVALRCDPISGHVSLFWYQQALGQGPEFLTYFQNEAQLDKSGLPSDRFFAERPEGSVSTLKIQRTQQEDSAVYLCASSLSSTSGLSYEQYFGPGTRLTVT.

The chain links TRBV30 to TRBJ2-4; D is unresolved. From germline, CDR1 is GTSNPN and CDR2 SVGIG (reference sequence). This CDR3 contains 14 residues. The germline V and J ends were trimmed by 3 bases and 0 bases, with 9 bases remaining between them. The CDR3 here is CAWRSAVAKNIQYF. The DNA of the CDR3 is TGTGCCTGGAGATCGGCCGTAGCCAAAAACATTCAGTACTTC.

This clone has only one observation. The CDR3 here is CASSVADTQYF. CDR3 coding DNA: TGTGCCAGCAGTGTTGCGGATACGCAGTATTTT. The chain recombines TRBV12-3 or TRBV12-4 with TRBJ2-3; D gene ambiguous. The CDR3 contains 11 residues. V was shortened by 5 bases and J by 6 bases, with 6 bases between the two germline ends.

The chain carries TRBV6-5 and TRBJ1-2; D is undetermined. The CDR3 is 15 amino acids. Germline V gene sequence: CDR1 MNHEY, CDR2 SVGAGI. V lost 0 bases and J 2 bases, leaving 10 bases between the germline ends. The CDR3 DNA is TGTGCCAGCAGTTACTCGGCGGGAGCGAACTATGGCTACACCTTC. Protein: CASSYSAGANYGYTF.

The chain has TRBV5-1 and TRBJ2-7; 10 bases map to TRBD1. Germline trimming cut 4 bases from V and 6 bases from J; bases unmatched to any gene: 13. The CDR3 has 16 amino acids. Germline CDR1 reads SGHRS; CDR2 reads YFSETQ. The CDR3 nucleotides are TGCGCCAGCAGCCCCCAGGGGTCGGACAGGGGGGGCGAGCAGTACTTC. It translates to CASSPQGSDRGGEQYF.